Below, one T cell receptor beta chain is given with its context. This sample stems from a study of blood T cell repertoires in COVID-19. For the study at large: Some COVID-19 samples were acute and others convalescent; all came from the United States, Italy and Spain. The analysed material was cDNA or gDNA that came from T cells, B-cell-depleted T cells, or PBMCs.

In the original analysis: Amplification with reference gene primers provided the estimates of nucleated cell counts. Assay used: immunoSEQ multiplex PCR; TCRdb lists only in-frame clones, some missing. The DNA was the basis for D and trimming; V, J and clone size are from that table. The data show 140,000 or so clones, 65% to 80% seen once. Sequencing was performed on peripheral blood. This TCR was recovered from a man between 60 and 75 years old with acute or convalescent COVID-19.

The CDR3 nucleotides are TGTGCCAGCAGTTTGGGGGGTGACTACTACGAGCAGTACTTC. Encoded protein: CASSLGGDYYEQYF. V and J are TRBV25-1 and TRBJ2-7; TRBD2 is a possible D gene (6 bases). The CDR3 runs to 14 residues. Germline-derived CDR1 and CDR2 are MGHDK and SYGVNS. The V end lost 5 bases, the J end lost 3 bases, and 14 bases lay between the germline ends.